This entry lists 16 T cell receptor beta chains sequenced from one sample in a study of HIV-infected children after antiretroviral therapy interruption. The TCR library was built from RNA with a 3' RACE protocol and unique molecular identifiers. From the 3' RACE reads, TCRdb called clonotypes with MiXCR, one entry per CDR3 protein. The data hold 15,000 to 17,000 distinct CDR3 sequences, with nearly 3.5% observed a single time. Treatment in this sample: PENTA 11 planned treatment interruption arm or continuous ART arm. Sequences were derived from CD45RA+ CD4+ T cells from PBMCs, sampled from a donor given antiretroviral therapy, either interrupted or continuous. The sample's subset: naive CD4+ CD45RA+ CD45RO- T cells. The receptors come from a child aged 2-17 years with HIV.

This clonotype was picked up many times. This rearrangement joins TRBV20-1 to TRBJ2-7; a possible D gene is TRBD1 (6 bases). Germline V gene sequence: CDR1 DFQATT, CDR2 SNEGSKA (reference sequence). With 5 bases removed from V and 1 base from J, the gap between germline ends came to 15 bases. This CDR3 contains 14 residues. CDR3 DNA: TGCAGTGCTTCCCGACAGGACGATTCCTACGAGCAGTACTTC. This gives the protein CSASRQDDSYEQYF.

This clonotype was detected ten times or more. The chain recombines TRBV24-1 with TRBJ2-1; D not certain. The CDR3 has 14 residues. Trimming pared 7 bases from V and 0 bases from J, leaving 9 bases between. Germline CDR1 reads KGHDR; CDR2 reads SFDVKD. The CDR3 DNA reads as TGTGCCACCAGCCTAGTCAGCTCCTACAATGAGCAGTTCTTC. The encoded protein is CATSLVSSYNEQFF.

This clonotype was counted between two and nine times. With a much larger clone just one base away, this may be a read error. This rearrangement joins TRBV7-3 to TRBJ1-6; the D is unclear. This CDR3 is built from 13 residues. Germline assignment: CDR1 SGHTA and CDR2 FQGTGA. CDR3 region: CARSLTANSPLHF. In DNA form, the CDR3 reads TGTGCCCGCAGCTTAACGGCAAATTCACCCCTCCACTTT.

This clonotype was detected ten times or more. V and J are TRBV19 and TRBJ1-2, with D possibly being TRBD1 (5 bases). From germline, CDR1 is LNHDA and CDR2 SQIVND (reference sequence). The CDR3 contains 14 residues. With 9 bases removed from V and 4 bases from J, the gap between germline ends came to 18 bases. The CDR3 nucleotides are TGTGCCAGCCACGGATCCGGGACCCTCTATGGCTACACCTTC. It is translated as CASHGSGTLYGYTF.

This clonotype was counted at least ten times. The chain combines TRBV5-5 with TRBJ2-4, with 7 bases identical to TRBD1. The CDR3 has 14 amino acids. The trim removed 4 bases at V and 2 bases at J, leaving 3 bases unmatched. Germline V gene data show CDR1 as SGHKS and CDR2 as YYEKEE (reference sequence). The CDR3 DNA is TGTGCCAGCAGCCCAGGGGGTTCCAAAAACATTCAGTACTTC. It is translated as CASSPGGSKNIQYF.

This clonotype was detected many times. The chain employs TRBV20-1 and TRBJ2-5; weak D call: TRBD2 (5 bases). Trimming took off 5 bases at V and 5 bases at J, with 12 bases between the two ends. The germline CDR1 and CDR2 sequences are DFQATT and SNEGSKA (reference sequence). This CDR3 is built from 12 residues. The CDR3 DNA sequence: TGCAGTGCTGAACTAGTGGGGGAGACCCAGTACTTC. Residues: CSAELVGETQYF.

This clonotype was detected ten times or more. The gene calls are TRBV12-3 or TRBV12-4 and TRBJ2-1; 12 bases fit TRBD1. This CDR3 contains 15 residues. V shed 4 bases and J 7 bases; nucleotides not matched to a gene: 5. CDR3 protein: CASSSGQGAINEQFF. DNA for the CDR3: TGTGCCAGCAGTTCGGGACAGGGGGCGATAAATGAGCAGTTCTTC.

In this sample, this clonotype turned up many times. The chain employs TRBV18 and TRBJ2-5, with D unclear. The germline gives CDR1 KGHSH, CDR2 LQKENI. The CDR3 contains 15 residues. Trimming stripped 0 bases from V and 0 bases from J, with 8 bases between. The CDR3 DNA follows: TGTGCCAGCTCACCACCGACCGTAAACCAAGAGACCCAGTACTTC. This codes for CASSPPTVNQETQYF.

Within the sample, this clonotype is medium-sized (0.01 to 0.1%). The chain carries TRBV7-9 and TRBJ1-4; TRBD1 is a possible D gene (5 bases). V was shortened by 6 bases and J by 1 base, with 21 bases between the two germline ends. Germline V lookup: CDR1 SEHNR, CDR2 FQNEAQ (reference sequence). This CDR3 has 18 amino acids. Written as DNA, the CDR3 is TGTGCCAGCAGTTTTGGAAGGGGAACGGTGCAAACTAATGAAAAACTGTTTTTT. It codes for CASSFGRGTVQTNEKLFF.

Many counts were recorded for this clonotype. The CDR3 DNA reads as TGTGCCAGCAGCATAAGACCGCTCTCTGGAAACACCATATATTTT. It specifies CASSIRPLSGNTIYF. The chain combines TRBV7-8 with TRBJ1-3; D is unresolved. The CDR3 extends over 15 amino acids. Looked up from germline, CDR1 is SGHVS and CDR2 is FQNEAQ. The ends were cut back, 5 bases at V and 0 bases at J, with 11 bases in the middle.

By frequency in the sample, this clonotype is medium-sized (0.01 to 0.1%). The chain joins TRBV25-1 to TRBJ1-1; D gene unclear. V was clipped by 2 bases and J by 8 bases, with 6 bases between them. CDR3 length: 11 residues. Looked up from germline, CDR1 is MGHDK and CDR2 is SYGVNS. The CDR3 sequence is CASSEGDEAFF. Here the CDR3 DNA reads TGTGCCAGCAGTGAAGGTGACGAAGCTTTCTTT.

This clonotype was found many times. The junction shows a germline mismatch at one end, possibly a read error. This chain connects TRBV12-3 or TRBV12-4 to TRBJ2-3; 9 nucleotides match TRBD1. The CDR3 has 16 residues. CDR3 bases: TGTGCAAGCAGCTCTCCCGGGACAGGGAAGGCAGAAACGCTGTATTTT. Its protein product is CASSSPGTGKAETLYF.

This clonotype appeared many times. The chain joins TRBV6-2 or TRBV6-3 to TRBJ2-3; TRBD2 is a possible D gene (6 bases). V was cut by 6 bases and J by 0 bases, with 7 bases left in between. The germline V gene encodes CDR1 MNHEY and CDR2 SVGEGT. CDR3 length equals 13 residues. CDR3 sequence (DNA): TGTGCCAGCAGGCGGGACAGCACAGATACGCAGTATTTT. This gives the protein CASRRDSTDTQYF.

This clonotype was observed at least ten times. This rearrangement joins TRBV7-3 to TRBJ1-1; D is perhaps TRBD1 (5 bases). This CDR3 spans 14 amino acids. Germline V lookup: CDR1 SGHTA, CDR2 FQGTGA. Trimming cost V 0 bases and J 1 base, with 6 bases left between them. CDR3 protein: CASSLTGANTEAFF. The CDR3 DNA sequence: TGTGCCAGCAGCTTAACAGGGGCGAACACTGAAGCTTTCTTT.

This clonotype was detected many times. The chain links TRBV6-5 to TRBJ1-2, with D uncertain. CDR1 MNHEY and CDR2 SVGAGI come from the germline V gene. V lost 6 bases and J 7 bases, leaving 15 bases between the germline ends. The CDR3 runs to 13 residues. The CDR3 region has the DNA TGTGCCAGCAGGGCACCCGGAGCGCGTGGCTACACCTTC. This sequence encodes CASRAPGARGYTF.

This clonotype was observed many times. The chain links TRBV5-8 to TRBJ2-7, with 9 bases aligning to TRBD1. The CDR3 loop spans 15 amino acids. Germline V gives CDR1 SGHTS, CDR2 YDEGEE. The junction had 2 bases not matched to a gene; V was cut back by 0 bases and J by 1 base. The CDR3 sequence: CASSLGQGGSYEQYF. DNA for the CDR3: TGTGCCAGCAGCTTGGGACAGGGGGGTTCCTACGAGCAGTACTTC.